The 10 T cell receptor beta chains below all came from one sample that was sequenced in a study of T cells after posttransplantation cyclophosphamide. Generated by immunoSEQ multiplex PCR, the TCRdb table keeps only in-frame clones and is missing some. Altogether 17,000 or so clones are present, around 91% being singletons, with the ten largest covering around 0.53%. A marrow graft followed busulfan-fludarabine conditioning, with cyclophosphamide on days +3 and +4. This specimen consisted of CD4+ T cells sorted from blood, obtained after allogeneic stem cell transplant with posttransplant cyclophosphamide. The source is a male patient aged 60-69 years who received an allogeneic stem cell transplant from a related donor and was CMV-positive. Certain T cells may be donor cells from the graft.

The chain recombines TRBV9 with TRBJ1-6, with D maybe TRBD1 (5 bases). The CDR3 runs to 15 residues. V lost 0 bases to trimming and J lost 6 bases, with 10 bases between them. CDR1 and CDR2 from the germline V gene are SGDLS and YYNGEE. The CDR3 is CASSVAGGVNSPLHF. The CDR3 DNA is TGTGCCAGCAGCGTAGCGGGAGGGGTTAATTCACCCCTCCACTTT.

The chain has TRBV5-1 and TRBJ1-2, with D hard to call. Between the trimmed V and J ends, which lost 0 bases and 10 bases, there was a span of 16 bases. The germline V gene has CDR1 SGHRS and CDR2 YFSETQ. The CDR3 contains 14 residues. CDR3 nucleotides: TGCGCCAGCAGCTTGGCGAGGTCTCGCCCAGTCTACACCTTC. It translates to CASSLARSRPVYTF. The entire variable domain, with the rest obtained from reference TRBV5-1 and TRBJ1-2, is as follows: KAGVTQTPRYLIKTRGQQVTLSCSPISGHRSVSWYQQTPGQGLQFLFEYFSETQRNKGNFPGRFSGRQFSNSRSEMNVSTLELGDSALYLCASSLARSRPVYTFGSGTRLTVV.

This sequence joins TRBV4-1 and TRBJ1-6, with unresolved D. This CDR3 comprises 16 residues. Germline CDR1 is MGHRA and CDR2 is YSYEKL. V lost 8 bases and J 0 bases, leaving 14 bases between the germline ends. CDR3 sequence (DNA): TGCGCCAGCGGGAGGGTTCCCAGCTCCTATAATTCACCCCTCCACTTT. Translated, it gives CASGRVPSSYNSPLHF.

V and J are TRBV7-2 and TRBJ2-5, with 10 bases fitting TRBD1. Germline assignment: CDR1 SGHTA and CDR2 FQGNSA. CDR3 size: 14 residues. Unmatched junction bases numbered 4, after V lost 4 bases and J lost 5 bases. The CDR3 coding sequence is TGTGCCAGCAGCTCTTGGACAGGGGGGGAGACCCAGTACTTC. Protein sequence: CASSSWTGGETQYF.

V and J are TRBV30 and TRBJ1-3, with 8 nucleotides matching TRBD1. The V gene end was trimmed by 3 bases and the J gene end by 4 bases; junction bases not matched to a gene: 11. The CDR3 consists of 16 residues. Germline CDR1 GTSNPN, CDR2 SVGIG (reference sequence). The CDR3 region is CAWSALSDRVGNTIYF. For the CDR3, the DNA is TGTGCCTGGAGCGCCCTTTCGGACAGGGTCGGAAACACCATATATTTT.

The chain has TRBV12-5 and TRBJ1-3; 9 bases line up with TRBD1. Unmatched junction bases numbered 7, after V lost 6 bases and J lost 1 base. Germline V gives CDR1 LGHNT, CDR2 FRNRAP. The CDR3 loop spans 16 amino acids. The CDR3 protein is CASGLGQGVSGNTIYF. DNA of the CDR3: TGTGCTAGTGGGCTGGGACAGGGAGTTTCTGGAAACACCATATATTTT.

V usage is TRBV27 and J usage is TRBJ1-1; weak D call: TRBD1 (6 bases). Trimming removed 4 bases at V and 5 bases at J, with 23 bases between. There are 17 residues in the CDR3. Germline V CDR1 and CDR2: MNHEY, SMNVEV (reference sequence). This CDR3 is CASSYTPTGPRGTEAFF. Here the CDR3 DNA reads TGTGCCAGCAGTTATACTCCTACAGGGCCCCGGGGTACTGAAGCTTTCTTT.

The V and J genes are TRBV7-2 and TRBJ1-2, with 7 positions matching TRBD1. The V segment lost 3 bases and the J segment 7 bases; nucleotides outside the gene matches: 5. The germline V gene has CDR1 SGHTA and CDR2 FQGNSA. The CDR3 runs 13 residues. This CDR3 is CASSLGPGGGYTF. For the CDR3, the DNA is TGTGCCAGCAGCTTGGGGCCAGGGGGTGGCTACACCTTC.

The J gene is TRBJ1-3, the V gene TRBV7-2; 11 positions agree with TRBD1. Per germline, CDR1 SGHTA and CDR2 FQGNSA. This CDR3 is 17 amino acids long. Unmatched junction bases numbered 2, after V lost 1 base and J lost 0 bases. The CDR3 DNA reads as TGTGCCAGCAGCTTAGTAGGGACAGGGGGCTCTGGAAACACCATATATTTT. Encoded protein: CASSLVGTGGSGNTIYF.

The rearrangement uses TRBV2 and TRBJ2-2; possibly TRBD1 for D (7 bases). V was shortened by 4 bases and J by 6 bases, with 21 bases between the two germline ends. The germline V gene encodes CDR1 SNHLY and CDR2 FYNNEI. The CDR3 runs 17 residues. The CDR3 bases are TGTGCCAGCAGTGTTTGGACAGGCCCTTCGGGAGCCGGGGAGCTGTTTTTT. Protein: CASSVWTGPSGAGELFF.